The source of this T cell receptor (beta chain) is a study of blood T cell repertoires in COVID-19. Study-level background: The samples span acute and convalescent COVID-19 from the United States, Italy and Spain. Sources were T cells, B-cell-depleted T cells, or PBMCs; the material itself was cDNA or gDNA.

Trimming pared 9 bases from V and 4 bases from J, leaving 11 bases between. The CDR3 is 12 residues long. Germline CDR1 reads KGHDR; CDR2 reads SFDVKD. In the original workflow: Amplification of reference gene primers was used by the study to estimate nucleated cell counts. Only in-frame clones appear in the TCRdb table, and some are missing; sequencing was by immunoSEQ multiplex PCR. V, J and clone size derive from that table, while D and trimming were established from the DNA sequence. The sample gives approximately 62,000 clones, roughly 80% of which show up once; 6.4% is in the top ten. Sequencing was performed on peripheral blood. The chain joins TRBV24-1 to TRBJ2-5; a possible D gene is TRBD2 (6 bases). The sequence was collected from a woman aged 50 to 60 with active or convalescent COVID-19. The CDR3 coding sequence is TGTGCCACCGCTCTGGGGGGAGAGACCCAGTACTTC. It is translated as CATALGGETQYF.